This paragraph reports one T cell receptor beta chain. The antigen this receptor binds is unknown. No qualities accompany the bases; no much larger clone lies one base away. This sample is part of a study of tumor-infiltrating lymphocytes in oesophageal squamous cell carcinoma (dated by TCRdb to the mid-2010s). Libraries came from PCR. Sequenced on an Illumina HiSeq 2000. The raw public data were reprocessed by TCRdb itself: fastp quality trimming at Q25, MiXCR clonotype calling, in-frame beta chains only. Under each unique CDR3 protein, matching rows form one entry showing the most common genes and DNA. The sample includes about 12,000 distinct CDR3 sequences, with 55% to 70% observed a single time. Roughly 32% of the sample belongs to the ten largest clones. Here V drops 5 bases and J drops 0 bases, and the junction holds 7 bases not matched to any gene. CDR3 length: 17 amino acids, cysteine to phenylalanine. Of all the DNA, just the CDR3 is kept, 51 bases in frame from base 1. The germline V gene supplies CDR1 SGHTA and CDR2 FQGTGA.

Recombination connected TRBV7-3 to TRBJ2-6; 7 bases in the junction line up with TRBD1. The sample comprised esophageal tumor tissue. This receptor was identified in a female donor with esophageal squamous cell carcinoma. The nucleotide sequence reads as follows: TGTGCCAGCAGCGCTAGGGGACAGATCTCTGGGGCCAACGTCCTGACTTTC. Its translation reads: CASSARGQISGANVLTF. When the CDR3 is completed using the reference TRBV7-3 and TRBJ2-6 genes on either side, the full variable domain is GAGVSQTPSNKVTEKGKYVELRCDPISGHTALYWYRQSLGQGPEFLIYFQGTGAADDSGLPNDRFFAVRPEGSVSTLKIQRTERGDSAVYLCASSARGQISGANVLTFGAGSRLTVL.